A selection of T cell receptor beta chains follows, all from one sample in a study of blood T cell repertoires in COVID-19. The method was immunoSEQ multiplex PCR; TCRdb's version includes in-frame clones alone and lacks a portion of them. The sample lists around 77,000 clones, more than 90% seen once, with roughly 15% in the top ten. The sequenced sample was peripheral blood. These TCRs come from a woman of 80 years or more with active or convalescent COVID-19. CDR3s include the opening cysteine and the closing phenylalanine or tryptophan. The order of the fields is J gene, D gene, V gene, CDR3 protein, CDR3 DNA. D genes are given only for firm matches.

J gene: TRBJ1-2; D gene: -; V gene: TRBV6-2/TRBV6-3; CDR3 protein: CASSQIYGYTF; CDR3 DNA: TGTGCCAGCAGTCAAATCTATGGCTACACCTTC
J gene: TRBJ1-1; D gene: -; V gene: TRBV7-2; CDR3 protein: CASSLRVPGVTEAFF; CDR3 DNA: TGTGCCAGCAGCTTGAGGGTCCCAGGGGTTACTGAAGCTTTCTTT
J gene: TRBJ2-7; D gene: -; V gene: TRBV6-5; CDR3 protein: CASSYSTDSSYEQYF; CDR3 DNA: TGTGCCAGCAGTTACTCGACAGACAGCTCCTACGAGCAGTACTTC
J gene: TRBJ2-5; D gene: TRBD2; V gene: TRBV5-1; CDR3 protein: CASSLSGVTQTQYF; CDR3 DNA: TGCGCCAGCAGCTTGAGCGGGGTCACCCAGACCCAGTACTTC
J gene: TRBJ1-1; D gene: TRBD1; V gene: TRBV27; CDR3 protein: CASSSLGTGTSEAFF; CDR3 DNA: TGTGCCAGCAGTTCCCTCGGGACAGGTACTTCTGAAGCTTTCTTT
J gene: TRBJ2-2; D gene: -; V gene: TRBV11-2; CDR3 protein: CASSPRQAFLTGELFF; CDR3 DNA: TGTGCCAGCAGCCCAAGACAGGCCTTCCTCACCGGGGAGCTGTTTTTT
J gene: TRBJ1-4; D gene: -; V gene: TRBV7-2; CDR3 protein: CASSLGWQAGANEKLFF; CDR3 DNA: TGTGCCAGCAGCTTAGGGTGGCAGGCCGGGGCTAATGAAAAACTGTTTTTT
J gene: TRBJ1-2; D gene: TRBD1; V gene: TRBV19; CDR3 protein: CASSMSPLRGLDYGYTF; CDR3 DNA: TGTGCCAGTAGTATGTCCCCGCTCAGGGGGCTTGACTATGGCTACACCTTC
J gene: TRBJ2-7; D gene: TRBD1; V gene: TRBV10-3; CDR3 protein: CAISTGGSSYEQYF; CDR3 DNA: TGTGCCATCAGTACAGGGGGAAGCTCCTACGAGCAGTACTTC
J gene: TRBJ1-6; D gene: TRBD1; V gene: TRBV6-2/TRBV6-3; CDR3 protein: CASSYDATGKNSPLHF; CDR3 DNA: TGTGCCAGCAGTTACGACGCGACAGGGAAGAATTCACCCCTCCACTTT
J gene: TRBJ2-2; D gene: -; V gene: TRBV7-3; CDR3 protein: CASSQGGELFF; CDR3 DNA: TGTGCCAGCAGCCAGGGAGGGGAGCTGTTTTTT
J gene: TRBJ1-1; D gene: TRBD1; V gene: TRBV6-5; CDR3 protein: CASSRLRQGTEAFF; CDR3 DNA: TGTGCCAGCAGCCGACTCCGACAGGGAACTGAAGCTTTCTTT
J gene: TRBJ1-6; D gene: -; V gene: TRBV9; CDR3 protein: CASSARTGGNSPLHF; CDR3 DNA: TGTGCCAGCAGCGCCCGGACCGGGGGGAATTCACCCCTCCACTTT
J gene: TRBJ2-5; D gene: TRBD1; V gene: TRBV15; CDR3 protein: CATSREGTGGAETQYF; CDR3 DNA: TGTGCCACCAGCAGAGAGGGGACAGGGGGTGCCGAGACCCAGTACTTC
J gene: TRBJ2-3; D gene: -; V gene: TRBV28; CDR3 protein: CASSLPTSTGGTQYF; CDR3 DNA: TGTGCCAGCAGTCTCCCGACTAGTACGGGCGGTACGCAGTATTTT
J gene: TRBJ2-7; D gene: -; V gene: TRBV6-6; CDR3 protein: CASSYSKQLSYEQYF; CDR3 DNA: TGTGCCAGCAGTTACTCGAAACAGCTCTCCTACGAGCAGTACTTC
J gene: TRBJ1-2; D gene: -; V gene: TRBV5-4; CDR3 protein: CASSLAISYRDGYTF; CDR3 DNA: TGTGCCAGCAGCTTGGCCATAAGCTACAGGGACGGCTACACCTTC
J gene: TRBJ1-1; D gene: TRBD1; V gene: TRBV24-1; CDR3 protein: CATKDRDHTEAFF; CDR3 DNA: TGTGCCACCAAAGACAGGGATCACACTGAAGCTTTCTTT
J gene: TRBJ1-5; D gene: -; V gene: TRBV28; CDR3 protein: CASSFSSGGREYLPQHF; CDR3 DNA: TGTGCCAGCAGTTTCTCAAGCGGCGGGAGGGAATACCTGCCCCAGCATTTT
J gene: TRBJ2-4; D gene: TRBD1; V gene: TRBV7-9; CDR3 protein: CASSSPGQGNIQYF; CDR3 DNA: TGTGCCAGCAGCTCCCCGGGACAGGGAAACATTCAGTACTTC
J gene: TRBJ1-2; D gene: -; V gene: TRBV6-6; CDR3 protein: CASRTAGRNGYTF; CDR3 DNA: TGTGCCAGCAGAACAGCAGGGAGGAATGGCTACACCTTC
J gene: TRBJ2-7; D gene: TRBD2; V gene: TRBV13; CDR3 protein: CASSLGVRGDEQYF; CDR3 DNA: TGTGCCAGCAGCTTAGGAGTTCGGGGGGACGAGCAGTACTTC
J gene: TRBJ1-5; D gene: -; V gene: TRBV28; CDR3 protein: CASSLLVNQPQHF; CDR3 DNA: TGTGCCAGCAGTTTGCTAGTCAATCAGCCCCAGCATTTT
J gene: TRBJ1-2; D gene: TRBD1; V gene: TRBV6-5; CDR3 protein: CASTDGTGAYGYTF; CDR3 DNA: TGTGCCAGCACCGACGGGACAGGGGCCTATGGCTACACCTTC
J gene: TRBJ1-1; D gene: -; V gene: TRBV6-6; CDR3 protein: CASSSPPGQGGTEAFF; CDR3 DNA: TGTGCCAGCAGCTCACCCCCAGGGCAGGGAGGGACTGAAGCTTTCTTT
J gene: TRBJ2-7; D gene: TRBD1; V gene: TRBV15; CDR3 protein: CATSRERQGAYEQYF; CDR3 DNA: TGTGCCACCAGCAGAGAGAGACAGGGGGCCTACGAGCAGTACTTC
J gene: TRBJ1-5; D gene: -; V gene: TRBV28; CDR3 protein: CASIRQGNQPQHF; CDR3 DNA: TGTGCCAGCATCAGACAGGGCAATCAGCCCCAGCATTTT
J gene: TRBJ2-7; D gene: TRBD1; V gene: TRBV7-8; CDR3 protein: CASSLDRGREQYF; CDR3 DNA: TGTGCCAGCAGCTTAGACAGGGGGCGCGAGCAGTACTTC